A selection of T cell receptor beta chains follows, all from one sample in a study of blood T cells in healthy people across ages. TCRdb analysed the 5' RACE reads with MiXCR anew, one entry per CDR3 protein. This sample yields approximately 830,000 distinct CDR3 sequences, of which 55% to 65% are seen a single time; around a quarter belongs to the top ten. The sample consisted of blood. The receptor source for this set is a man aged 30 to 39 in good health. The CDR3 runs from the conserved cysteine through the conserved F or W. D genes are given only for firm matches. Not all rows give a size; the values are once, few, many and, for expanded clones, a class.

CDR3nt: TGTGCCAGCGGTCTCTCAGGACAGGTCAGCAATTCACCCCTCCACTTT
CDR3aa: CASGLSGQVSNSPLHF
abundance: NA
j_gene: TRBJ1-6
v_gene: TRBV6-1
d_gene: TRBD1
len: 16

CDR3nt: TGCAGTGCCGCGACAGGGCAGACTTTCGGACAGCCCCAGCATTTT
CDR3aa: CSAATGQTFGQPQHF
abundance: few
j_gene: TRBJ1-5
v_gene: TRBV20-1
d_gene: TRBD1
len: 15

CDR3nt: TGTGCCAGCAGCCCTCGACGGCAAGTAACAAGCTCCTACGAGCAGTACTTC
CDR3aa: CASSPRRQVTSSYEQYF
abundance: once
j_gene: TRBJ2-7
v_gene: TRBV21-1
d_gene: NA
len: 17

CDR3nt: TGTGCCAGCAGTTACTCCTTCGAATTGCCAGGAGGAGCCTATGGCTACACCTTC
CDR3aa: CASSYSFELPGGAYGYTF
abundance: NA
j_gene: TRBJ1-2
v_gene: TRBV6-5
d_gene: NA
len: 18

CDR3nt: TGTGCCAGCAGGAACAGGGACGTTGGCAATCAGCCCCAGCATTTT
CDR3aa: CASRNRDVGNQPQHF
abundance: NA
j_gene: TRBJ1-5
v_gene: TRBV6-1
d_gene: NA
len: 15

CDR3nt: TGCAGCGTGTCCGGGACAGGGGTGTCGCTTTTTTCTGAAGCTTTCTTT
CDR3aa: CSVSGTGVSLFSEAFF
abundance: NA
j_gene: TRBJ1-1
v_gene: TRBV29-1
d_gene: TRBD1
len: 16

CDR3nt: TGTGCCAGCTCACCAGGAGGGACAGCCTCGGATACGCAGTATTTT
CDR3aa: CASSPGGTASDTQYF
abundance: NA
j_gene: TRBJ2-3
v_gene: TRBV18
d_gene: NA
len: 15

CDR3nt: TGTGCCAGCAGCCATCCTCAAGAGACCCAGTACTTC
CDR3aa: CASSHPQETQYF
abundance: few
j_gene: TRBJ2-5
v_gene: TRBV4-2
d_gene: NA
len: 12

CDR3nt: TGTGCCAGCAAGGGTGACAGGGAGGATGAGACCCAGTACTTC
CDR3aa: CASKGDREDETQYF
abundance: NA
j_gene: TRBJ2-5
v_gene: TRBV7-2
d_gene: NA
len: 14

CDR3nt: TGTGCCAGCATCGCCAATTGGGGTAATGAAAAACTGTTTTTT
CDR3aa: CASIANWGNEKLFF
abundance: NA
j_gene: TRBJ1-4
v_gene: TRBV2
d_gene: NA
len: 14

CDR3nt: TGTGCCAGCAGCACCGGAGGGTTTACGGCCGAGCAGTACTTC
CDR3aa: CASSTGGFTAEQYF
abundance: NA
j_gene: TRBJ2-7
v_gene: TRBV9
d_gene: NA
len: 14

CDR3nt: TGTGCCAGCAGCTTAGGTTCGGCAGACCTCACCGGGGAGCTGTTTTTT
CDR3aa: CASSLGSADLTGELFF
abundance: NA
j_gene: TRBJ2-2
v_gene: TRBV11-3
d_gene: NA
len: 16

CDR3nt: TGTGCTAGTGGTTTGGAACAGACTTACAATGAGCAGTTCTTC
CDR3aa: CASGLEQTYNEQFF
abundance: NA
j_gene: TRBJ2-1
v_gene: TRBV12-5
d_gene: NA
len: 14

CDR3nt: TGTGCCATCAGTGAAGTCGAGGGGACTTATGGCTACACCTTC
CDR3aa: CAISEVEGTYGYTF
abundance: NA
j_gene: TRBJ1-2
v_gene: TRBV10-3
d_gene: NA
len: 14

CDR3nt: TGTGCCAGCAGTTTGGGGACAGGGGGCAATCAGCCCCAGCATTTT
CDR3aa: CASSLGTGGNQPQHF
abundance: NA
j_gene: TRBJ1-5
v_gene: TRBV27
d_gene: TRBD1
len: 15

CDR3nt: TGCAGTGCCGAGGACAGGCATAGCAATCAGCCCCAGCATTTT
CDR3aa: CSAEDRHSNQPQHF
abundance: NA
j_gene: TRBJ1-5
v_gene: TRBV20-1
d_gene: TRBD1
len: 14

CDR3nt: TGCAGCGTTGGGGTAGGGGGGGCCTACGAGCAGTACTTC
CDR3aa: CSVGVGGAYEQYF
abundance: NA
j_gene: TRBJ2-7
v_gene: TRBV29-1
d_gene: NA
len: 13

CDR3nt: TGTGCCAGCAGCCCTGGGGCGAGGGTGCAGTATTTT
CDR3aa: CASSPGARVQYF
abundance: NA
j_gene: TRBJ2-3
v_gene: TRBV11-1
d_gene: NA
len: 12